What follows are 26 T cell receptor beta chains derived from one specimen sequenced in a study of T cell responses to AZD1222 COVID-19 vaccine. The table came from immunoSEQ multiplex PCR; TCRdb's copy has only in-frame clones and leaves some out. Of roughly 130,000 clones listed, just over 85% are singletons. Source: peripheral blood, taken on day 0 of AZD1222 vaccination. Source of these receptors: an adult in good health.

The chain carries TRBV6-5 and TRBJ2-7; 11 bases are shared with TRBD2. The trim removed 6 bases at V and 2 bases at J, leaving 3 bases unmatched. This CDR3 region has 14 residues. CDR1 is MNHEY and CDR2 is SVGAGI in the germline V gene. CDR3 in DNA: TGTGCCAGCAGCTTGACTAGCGGGGCCTACGAGCAGTACTTC. Encoded protein: CASSLTSGAYEQYF.

Details on this clone: In the same sample, other DNA sequences code for this CDR3. The rearrangement joins TRBV12-3 or TRBV12-4 to TRBJ1-1, with D possibly matching TRBD1 (5 bases). V lost 6 bases and J 2 bases, leaving 10 bases between the germline ends. This CDR3 region has 13 residues. The CDR3 coding sequence is TGTGCCAGCAGCCCTGACAGTAACACTGAAGCTTTCTTT. Translation: CASSPDSNTEAFF.

J is TRBJ2-3 and V is TRBV5-4; 12 positions agree with TRBD2. With 3 bases clipped from V and 4 bases from J, the junction kept 6 bases outside the gene matches. The CDR3 has 16 amino acids. The germline V gene has CDR1 SGHNT and CDR2 YYREEE (reference sequence). Here the CDR3 reads CASSSTSGRISDTQYF. The CDR3 bases are TGTGCCAGCAGCTCCACTAGCGGGAGGATCTCAGATACGCAGTATTTT.

The count of this clone is one. The chain uses TRBV5-1 and TRBJ2-1; D is uncertain. The germline V gene has CDR1 SGHRS and CDR2 YFSETQ. This CDR3 region has 14 residues. Trimming removed 0 bases at V and 5 bases at J, with 9 bases between. The CDR3 spells CASSLGVNDNEQFF. CDR3 coding DNA: TGCGCCAGCAGCTTGGGGGTAAACGACAATGAGCAGTTCTTC.

This sequence joins TRBV28 and TRBJ2-5; 8 positions match TRBD2. The germline gives CDR1 MDHEN, CDR2 SYDVKM. The CDR3 runs to 15 residues. The V segment lost 2 bases and the J segment 5 bases; nucleotides outside the gene matches: 7. The CDR3 DNA sequence: TGTGCCAGCAGTTTAGCGGGAGGTCGGTCGGAGACCCAGTACTTC. Residues: CASSLAGGRSETQYF.

The V and J genes are TRBV27 and TRBJ1-5; no clear D. CDR3 size: 14 residues. V lost 1 base and J lost 6, with 10 bases in between. Germline assignment: CDR1 MNHEY and CDR2 SMNVEV (reference sequence). The chain's CDR3 is CASSLLGLGQPQHF. In nucleotides, the CDR3 is TGTGCCAGCAGTTTATTGGGGTTGGGTCAGCCCCAGCATTTT.

CDR3 region: CASSLAGQGDNSPLHF. CDR3 nucleotides: TGTGCCAGCAGCTTAGCGGGGCAGGGGGACAATTCACCCCTCCACTTT. V gene TRBV7-6 combines with J gene TRBJ1-6, with 7 bases lining up with TRBD1. This CDR3 is 16 amino acids long. Germline values: CDR1 SGHVS, CDR2 FNYEAQ. V lost 0 bases to trimming and J lost 7 bases; unmatched junction nucleotides: 6.

The rearrangement joins TRBV6-6 to TRBJ2-2; D is ambiguous. Germline V gene sequence: CDR1 MNHNY, CDR2 SVGAGI (reference sequence). This CDR3 has 11 amino acids. The ends were cut back, 7 bases at V and 6 bases at J, with 6 bases in the middle. CDR3 loop: CASTLAGELFF. The CDR3 DNA follows: TGTGCCAGCACCCTGGCCGGGGAGCTGTTTTTT.

V and J are TRBV10-3 and TRBJ2-2; 9 nucleotides align to TRBD1. The CDR3 runs 17 residues. The V segment lost 4 bases and the J segment 6 bases; nucleotides outside the gene matches: 12. CDR1 ENHRY and CDR2 SYGVKD come from the germline V gene. The CDR3 nucleotides read TGTGCCATCAGTGCTACCGGGACAGGGTCTTGGGCCGGGGAGCTGTTTTTT. This codes for CAISATGTGSWAGELFF.

This clone was picked up one time. In DNA, the CDR3 is TGCGCCAGCAGCCTAAAGGGCAATTCACCCCTCCACTTT. It yields the protein CASSLKGNSPLHF. This chain uses TRBV4-1 with TRBJ1-6; D gene uncertain. The V gene's germline CDR1 is MGHRA and CDR2 YSYEKL. This CDR3 spans 13 amino acids. The germline V and J ends were trimmed by 4 bases and 7 bases, with 8 bases remaining between them.

This sequence joins TRBV19 and TRBJ1-5; maybe TRBD1 (6 bases). From germline, CDR1 is LNHDA and CDR2 SQIVND (reference sequence). The V end lost 10 bases, the J end lost 3 bases, and 16 bases lay between the germline ends. The length of the CDR3 is 14 residues. The CDR3 spells CATWGGGYNQPQHF. CDR3 DNA sequence: TGTGCCACCTGGGGAGGGGGTTACAATCAGCCCCAGCATTTT.

The V call is TRBV4-1, the J call TRBJ2-5; D not certain. Deletions cut 2 bases from V and 4 bases from J, with 14 bases between. The CDR3 has 15 residues. CDR1 and CDR2 from the germline V gene are MGHRA and YSYEKL. CDR3 sequence: CASSQSGSLGETQYF. CDR3 DNA: TGCGCCAGCAGCCAATCCGGTAGCCTCGGAGAGACCCAGTACTTC.

V usage is TRBV2 and J usage is TRBJ2-1; perhaps TRBD2 as D (7 bases). CDR3 size: 16 residues. Germline V lookup: CDR1 SNHLY, CDR2 FYNNEI. V lost 7 bases and J 7 bases, leaving 23 bases between the germline ends. Here the CDR3 DNA reads TGTGCCAGCACCGCCCCTAGCGGATCAGGGGTGAATGAGCAGTTCTTC. Its protein is CASTAPSGSGVNEQFF.

The CDR3 loop reads CASSLEGINSPLHF. The CDR3 DNA follows: TGTGCCAGCTCATTAGAGGGGATTAATTCACCCCTCCACTTT. V and J are TRBV18 and TRBJ1-6, with D possibly being TRBD1 (5 bases). The V and J ends lost 5 bases and 6 bases respectively, with 11 bases between them. Germline CDR1 is KGHSH and CDR2 is LQKENI. The CDR3 extends over 14 amino acids. The whole variable domain, remainder taken from reference TRBV18 and TRBJ1-6, is NAGVMQNPRHLVRRRGQEARLRCSPMKGHSHVYWYRQLPEEGLKFMVYLQKENIIDESGMPKERFSAEFPKEGPSILRIQQVVRGDSAAYFCASSLEGINSPLHFGNGTRLTVT.

This sequence joins TRBV29-1 and TRBJ1-2; tentatively, D is TRBD1 (6 bases). The CDR3 sequence is 11 residues long. V gave up 4 bases and J gave up 8 bases, with 11 bases separating them. Looked up from germline, CDR1 is SQVTM and CDR2 is ANQGSEA. The CDR3 protein is CSVVGGRGYTF. CDR3 nucleotide sequence: TGCAGCGTTGTTGGGGGCCGGGGCTACACCTTC.

A word on this clone: The same CDR3 can be traced to other DNA sequences in this sample. This chain uses TRBV19 with TRBJ1-2; TRBD1 matches at 8 bases. V shed 4 bases and J 6 bases; nucleotides not matched to a gene: 4. Per the germline V gene, CDR1 is LNHDA and CDR2 is SQIVND (reference sequence). CDR3 length: 13 amino acids. The CDR3 region has the DNA TGTGCCAGTAGTAGCCCGGACAGGGATGGCTACACCTTC. This gives the protein CASSSPDRDGYTF. The full variable domain, completed using reference TRBV19 and TRBJ1-2, is DGGITQSPKYLFRKEGQNVTLSCEQNLNHDAMYWYRQDPGQGLRLIYYSQIVNDFQKGDIAEGYSVSREKKESFPLTVTSAQKNPTAFYLCASSSPDRDGYTFGSGTRLTVV.

This clone has more than one count but fewer than ten. The chain employs TRBV7-3 and TRBJ1-5; D gene ambiguous. Trimming took off 6 bases at V and 2 bases at J, with 14 bases between the two ends. Germline CDR1 SGHTA, CDR2 FQGTGA. The CDR3 covers 15 residues. The CDR3 region is CASRWTRIRNQPQHF. Here the CDR3 DNA reads TGTGCCAGCAGATGGACGCGGATCCGCAATCAGCCCCAGCATTTT. The whole variable domain, remainder taken from reference TRBV7-3 and TRBJ1-5, is GAGVSQTPSNKVTEKGKYVELRCDPISGHTALYWYRQSLGQGPEFLIYFQGTGAADDSGLPNDRFFAVRPEGSVSTLKIQRTERGDSAVYLCASRWTRIRNQPQHFGDGTRLSIL.

The V gene is TRBV5-5, the J gene TRBJ2-6; D uncertain. Germline V lookup: CDR1 SGHKS, CDR2 YYEKEE (reference sequence). Trimming removed 2 bases from V and 0 bases from J, with 9 bases in between. The CDR3 length is 16 residues. The CDR3 reads CASSFYTGSGANVLTF. The CDR3 DNA is TGTGCCAGCAGCTTTTACACCGGCTCTGGGGCCAACGTCCTGACTTTC.

The V and J genes are TRBV7-8 and TRBJ1-2; D uncertain. The CDR3 runs to 14 residues. Germline CDR1 is SGHVS and CDR2 is FQNEAQ. V gave up 2 bases and J gave up 7 bases, with 14 bases separating them. In DNA, the CDR3 is TGTGCCAGCAGCTTACTTTTCGGGGATACTGGCTACACCTTC. Amino acid sequence: CASSLLFGDTGYTF.

The chain links TRBV12-3 or TRBV12-4 to TRBJ1-5; D not resolved. V lost 3 bases, J lost 6 bases, and 9 bases lay in between. The CDR3 consists of 13 residues. CDR3 sequence: CASSLGIIQPQHF. The DNA of the CDR3 is TGTGCCAGCAGTTTGGGCATTATTCAGCCCCAGCATTTT.

This clone was seen only once. The chain combines TRBV7-9 with TRBJ1-2, with 8 bases aligning to TRBD1. The CDR3 is 15 amino acids. Germline V gives CDR1 SEHNR, CDR2 FQNEAQ (reference sequence). V lost 5 bases, J lost 2 bases, and 7 bases stayed unmatched. CDR3 bases: TGTGCCAGCAGCGAACAGGGGGGACGGAACTATGGCTACACCTTC. Its protein product is CASSEQGGRNYGYTF.

This chain joins TRBV3-1 (or the pseudogene TRBV3-2) and TRBJ2-2, with a possible D match to TRBD1 (6 bases). The CDR3 runs to 14 residues. V lost 6 bases, J lost 4 bases, and 12 bases lay in between. The germline CDR1 and CDR2 sequences are LGHDT and YNNKEL (reference sequence). The CDR3 loop reads CASRSRGTTGELFF. CDR3 coding DNA: TGTGCCAGCAGATCCAGGGGTACCACCGGGGAGCTGTTTTTT.

This chain joins TRBV3-1 (or the pseudogene TRBV3-2) and TRBJ2-2; D gene uncertain. CDR1 is LGHDT and CDR2 is YNNKEL in the germline V gene (reference sequence). The CDR3 runs 14 residues. V was cut by 0 bases and J by 5 bases, with 7 bases left in between. The CDR3 DNA reads TGTGCCAGCAGCCAAGATCTCAGTACCGGGGAGCTGTTTTTT. It encodes CASSQDLSTGELFF.

With respect to this clone: A much larger clone lies one base from this, so it may be a read error. The rearrangement joins TRBV7-9 to TRBJ2-7, with a weak D call TRBD2 (6 bases). Germline assignment: CDR1 SEHNR and CDR2 FQNEAQ (reference sequence). V was shortened by 2 bases and J by 2 bases, with 10 bases between the two germline ends. This CDR3 has 14 residues. CDR3 DNA: TGTGCCAGCAGCTTATCAGGGACTCCCTACGAGCAGTACTTC. Translating it yields CASSLSGTPYEQYF.

This chain uses TRBV11-3 with TRBJ1-6; D is unclear. The CDR3 length is 13 residues. Germline CDR1 SGHNT, CDR2 YENEEA. V shed 3 bases and J shed 7 bases, with 7 bases lying between them. The CDR3 region has the DNA TGTGCCAGCAGCTTCTCCCAGAATTCACCCCTCCACTTT. It specifies CASSFSQNSPLHF.

Ten or more counts support this clone. V and J are TRBV4-1 and TRBJ1-2; D not resolved. The CDR3 loop spans 15 amino acids. Germline-derived CDR1 and CDR2 are MGHRA and YSYEKL. V lost 0 bases and J 0 bases, leaving 8 bases between the germline ends. CDR3 coding DNA: TGCGCCAGCAGCCAAGACCAGAACACTAACTATGGCTACACCTTC. Amino acids: CASSQDQNTNYGYTF.